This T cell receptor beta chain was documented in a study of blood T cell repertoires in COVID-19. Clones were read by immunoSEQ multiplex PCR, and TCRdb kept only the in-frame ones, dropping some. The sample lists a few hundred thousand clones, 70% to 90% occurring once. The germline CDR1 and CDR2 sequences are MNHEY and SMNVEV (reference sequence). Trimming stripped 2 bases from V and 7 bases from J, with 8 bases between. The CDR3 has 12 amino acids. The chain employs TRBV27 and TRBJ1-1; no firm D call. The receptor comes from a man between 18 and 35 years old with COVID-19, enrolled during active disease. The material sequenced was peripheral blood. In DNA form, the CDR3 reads TGTGCCAGCAGTTTACCGGGTGATGAAGCTTTCTTT. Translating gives CASSLPGDEAFF.